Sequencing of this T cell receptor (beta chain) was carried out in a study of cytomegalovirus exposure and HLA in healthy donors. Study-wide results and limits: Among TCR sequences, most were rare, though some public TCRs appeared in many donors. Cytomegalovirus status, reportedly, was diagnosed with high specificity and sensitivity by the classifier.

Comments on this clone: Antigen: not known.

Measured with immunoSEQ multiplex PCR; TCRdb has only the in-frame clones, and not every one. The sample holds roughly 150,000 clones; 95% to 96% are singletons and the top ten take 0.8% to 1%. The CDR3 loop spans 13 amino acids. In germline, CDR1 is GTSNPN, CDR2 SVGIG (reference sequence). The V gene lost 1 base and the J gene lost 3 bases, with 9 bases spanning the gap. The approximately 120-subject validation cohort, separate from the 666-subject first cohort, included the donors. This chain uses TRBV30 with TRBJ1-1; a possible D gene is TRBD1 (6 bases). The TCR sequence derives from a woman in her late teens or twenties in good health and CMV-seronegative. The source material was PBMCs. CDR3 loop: CAWSGGRDTEAFF. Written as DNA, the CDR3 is TGTGCCTGGAGTGGGGGGCGGGACACTGAAGCTTTCTTT.